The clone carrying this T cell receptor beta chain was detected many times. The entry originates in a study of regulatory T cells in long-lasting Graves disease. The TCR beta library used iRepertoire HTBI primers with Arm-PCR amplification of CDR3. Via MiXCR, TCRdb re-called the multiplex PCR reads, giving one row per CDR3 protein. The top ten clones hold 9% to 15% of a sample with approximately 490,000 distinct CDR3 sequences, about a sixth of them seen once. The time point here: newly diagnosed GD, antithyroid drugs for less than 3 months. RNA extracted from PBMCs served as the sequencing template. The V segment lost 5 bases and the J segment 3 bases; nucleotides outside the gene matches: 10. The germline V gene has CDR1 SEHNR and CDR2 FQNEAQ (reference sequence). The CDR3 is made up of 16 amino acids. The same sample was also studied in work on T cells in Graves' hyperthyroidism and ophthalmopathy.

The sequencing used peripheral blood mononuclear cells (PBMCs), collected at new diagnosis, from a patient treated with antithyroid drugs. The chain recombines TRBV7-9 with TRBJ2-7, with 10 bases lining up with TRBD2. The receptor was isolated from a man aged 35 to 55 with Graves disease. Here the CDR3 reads CASSPWTSGLNYEQYF. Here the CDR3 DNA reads TGTGCCAGCAGCCCTTGGACTAGCGGCTTGAACTACGAGCAGTACTTC.